The 19 T cell receptor beta chains listed next were all sequenced from one sample in a study of cytomegalovirus exposure and HLA in healthy donors. Method: immunoSEQ multiplex PCR; TCRdb's copy keeps in-frame clones and lacks some. The sample holds approximately 260,000 clones; 80% to 90% are singletons and the top ten take 1%. The sample comprised PBMCs. The receptors originated from a woman under 30 in good health and CMV-seronegative.

V gene TRBV5-1 combines with J gene TRBJ2-6; 11 nucleotides agree with TRBD1. Germline V gives CDR1 SGHRS, CDR2 YFSETQ. The CDR3 extends over 17 amino acids. With 4 bases clipped from V and 1 base from J, the junction kept 4 bases outside the gene matches. The CDR3 spells CASSIGTGGSGANVLTF. The DNA of the CDR3 is TGCGCCAGCAGCATCGGGACAGGGGGTTCTGGGGCCAACGTCCTGACTTTC. The complete variable domain, with remaining parts taken from reference TRBV5-1 and TRBJ2-6, reads KAGVTQTPRYLIKTRGQQVTLSCSPISGHRSVSWYQQTPGQGLQFLFEYFSETQRNKGNFPGRFSGRQFSNSRSEMNVSTLELGDSALYLCASSIGTGGSGANVLTFGAGSRLTVL.

The chain couples TRBV5-1 to TRBJ2-7; 7 bases align to TRBD1. The V segment lost 0 bases and the J segment 5 bases; nucleotides outside the gene matches: 11. Per the germline V gene, CDR1 is SGHRS and CDR2 is YFSETQ. This CDR3 contains 16 residues. The CDR3 region has the DNA TGCGCCAGCAGCTTGGGCGGTACTAAAGGGGGCAACGAGCAGTACTTC. Translating gives CASSLGGTKGGNEQYF.

The rearrangement joins TRBV2 to TRBJ2-1; a weak D match, TRBD2 (6 bases). Germline values: CDR1 SNHLY, CDR2 FYNNEI. V lost 6 bases and J lost 10, with 16 bases in between. This CDR3 spans 13 amino acids. CDR3: CASRATGGREQFF. The CDR3 DNA reads as TGTGCCAGCAGGGCGACCGGGGGTCGGGAGCAGTTCTTC.

The DNA for the CDR3 is TGTGCCAGCTCACCTTTAAGCAGGGGTGGGCACGAGCAGTACTTC. This gives the protein CASSPLSRGGHEQYF. The chain links TRBV18 to TRBJ2-7, with a tentative D call TRBD1 (6 bases). Trimming removed 3 bases from V and 5 bases from J, with 17 bases in between. The CDR3 has 15 residues. Looked up from germline, CDR1 is KGHSH and CDR2 is LQKENI.

The chain combines TRBV5-5 with TRBJ2-2; D not certain. This CDR3 has 11 amino acids. V was cut by 3 bases and J by 6 bases, with 3 bases left in between. Germline CDR1 and CDR2: SGHKS and YYEKEE (reference sequence). CDR3 DNA: TGTGCCAGCAGCTCTCCCGGGGAGCTGTTTTTT. This sequence encodes CASSSPGELFF.

This chain links TRBV5-6 with TRBJ1-5; 7 positions agree with TRBD1. This CDR3 region has 14 residues. The V gene end was trimmed by 4 bases and the J gene end by 7 bases; junction bases not matched to a gene: 8. Germline V lookup: CDR1 SGHDT, CDR2 YYEEEE. The CDR3 protein is CASSIGTEGQPQHF. CDR3 nucleotide sequence: TGTGCCAGCAGCATTGGGACAGAGGGACAGCCCCAGCATTTT. Using reference TRBV5-6 and TRBJ1-5 for the parts outside the CDR3, the full variable domain is DAGVTQSPTHLIKTRGQQVTLRCSPKSGHDTVSWYQQALGQGPQFIFQYYEEEERQRGNFPDRFSGHQFPNYSSELNVNALLLGDSALYLCASSIGTEGQPQHFGDGTRLSIL.

The CDR3 coding sequence is TGTGCCAGCAGCCAAGAGAGAGCGGGGGGAGAGATCGGCTACGAGCAGTACTTC. This translates into CASSQERAGGEIGYEQYF. The chain carries TRBV4-2 and TRBJ2-7; 9 nucleotides agree with TRBD2. Germline V CDR1 and CDR2: LGHNA, YNFKEQ. V shed 0 bases and J 3 bases; nucleotides not matched to a gene: 12. This CDR3 has 18 amino acids.

V gene TRBV19 combines with J gene TRBJ1-6; unclear D gene. This CDR3 has 13 residues. Trimming cost V 6 bases and J 9 bases, with 12 bases left between them. CDR1 is LNHDA, CDR2 SQIVND, per germline (reference sequence). The CDR3 bases are TGTGCCAGTAGCCTACCGGGAGGTTCACCCCTCCACTTT. Translated: CASSLPGGSPLHF.

The chain links TRBV4-1 to TRBJ2-7; 9 nucleotides line up with TRBD2. Germline V gene lookup returns CDR1 MGHRA and CDR2 YSYEKL. The V gene end was trimmed by 0 bases and the J gene end by 4 bases; junction bases not matched to a gene: 10. The CDR3 loop spans 17 amino acids. CDR3 bases: TGCGCCAGCAGCCAAGACCGGGGACTAGCTTTCGCGTACGAGCAGTACTTC. Translation gives CASSQDRGLAFAYEQYF.

The chain combines TRBV6-5 with TRBJ2-3; D unresolved. This CDR3 comprises 14 residues. With 2 bases removed from V and 4 bases from J, the gap between germline ends came to 10 bases. Germline assignment: CDR1 MNHEY and CDR2 SVGAGI. The CDR3 sequence: CASSYGSSADTQYF. The CDR3 region has the DNA TGTGCCAGCAGTTACGGTAGCAGCGCAGATACGCAGTATTTT.

This clone has only a few counts. The chain combines TRBV29-1 with TRBJ1-1, with 7 bases matching TRBD1. Germline V gives CDR1 SQVTM, CDR2 ANQGSEA. This CDR3 comprises 12 residues. With 7 bases clipped from V and 1 base from J, the junction kept 3 bases outside the gene matches. CDR3 protein: CSGDSQNTEAFF. The CDR3 DNA follows: TGCAGCGGGGACAGCCAGAACACTGAAGCTTTCTTT.

To note about this clone: Relative to the germline gene, one junction end is altered; a read error may explain this. The V gene is TRBV7-7, the J gene TRBJ2-5, with D possibly being TRBD1 (6 bases). This CDR3 has 15 residues. CDR1 SSHAT and CDR2 FNYEAQ come from the germline V gene (reference sequence). In DNA, the CDR3 is TGTGCTAGCAGCTTAGTAGGGGGTTCGGGGGAGACCCAGTACTTC. Translation: CASSLVGGSGETQYF.

CDR3 nucleotides: TGTGCCAGCAGTCGGGACAGTCTCTACGAGCAGTACTTC. Translating gives CASSRDSLYEQYF. The V call is TRBV9, the J call TRBJ2-7; 7 nucleotides match TRBD1. With V trimmed by 5 bases and J by 3 bases, 5 bases remained unmatched. CDR1 and CDR2 from the germline V gene are SGDLS and YYNGEE. This CDR3 comprises 13 residues.

This clone was observed once. The CDR3 loop reads CAISAGPRGRNTEAFF. CDR3 nucleotide sequence: TGTGCCATCAGTGCCGGCCCCAGGGGGAGGAACACTGAAGCTTTCTTT. V gene TRBV10-3 combines with J gene TRBJ1-1, with TRBD1 matching 7 bases. Germline CDR1 reads ENHRY; CDR2 reads SYGVKD. This CDR3 has 16 residues. The V and J ends lost 4 bases and 1 base, in that order; junction bases with no gene match: 9.

This rearrangement joins TRBV27 to TRBJ1-6; D perhaps matches TRBD1 (5 bases). CDR1 and CDR2 (germline): MNHEY, SMNVEV (reference sequence). The germline V and J ends were trimmed by 2 bases and 6 bases, with 8 bases remaining between them. This CDR3 comprises 14 residues. Here the CDR3 DNA reads TGTGCCAGCAGTTTAGGGACTCTTAATTCACCCCTCCACTTT. The encoded protein is CASSLGTLNSPLHF.

The rearrangement joins TRBV7-2 to TRBJ1-3, with TRBD1 identical over 7 bases. With 4 bases clipped from V and 0 bases from J, the junction kept 6 bases outside the gene matches. The CDR3 contains 16 residues. In germline, CDR1 is SGHTA, CDR2 FQGNSA. The CDR3 reads CASSSGTVNSGNTIYF. The CDR3 bases are TGTGCCAGCAGCTCGGGGACAGTCAACTCTGGAAACACCATATATTTT.

The genes are TRBV6-5 and TRBJ2-7, with D possibly matching TRBD2 (6 bases). The CDR3 has 15 residues. Germline V gene lookup returns CDR1 MNHEY and CDR2 SVGAGI. V shed 0 bases and J shed 0 bases, with 9 bases lying between them. For the CDR3, the DNA is TGTGCCAGCAGTTACTCCAGGGAGGTCTCCTACGAGCAGTACTTC. It codes for CASSYSREVSYEQYF.

The sample holds one count of this clone. The chain recombines TRBV7-2 with TRBJ1-1, with TRBD1 as a possible D gene (6 bases). The CDR3 contains 14 residues. The V and J ends lost 4 bases and 3 bases respectively, with 12 bases between them. Germline V gene sequence: CDR1 SGHTA, CDR2 FQGNSA. The CDR3 nucleotides read TGTGCCAGCAGCTCTAAGGACAGCTACACTGAAGCTTTCTTT. This gives the protein CASSSKDSYTEAFF.

This clone showed up just once. V and J are TRBV6-5 and TRBJ2-5; 8 positions agree with TRBD1. The V and J ends lost 4 bases and 5 bases, in that order; junction bases with no gene match: 9. CDR1 is MNHEY and CDR2 is SVGAGI in the germline V gene. CDR3 size: 15 residues. The DNA of the CDR3 is TGTGCCAGCAGTTGGCCAGGGGGCGCCTCGGAGACCCAGTACTTC. This translates into CASSWPGGASETQYF.